The 18 T cell receptor beta chains below come from one sample, sequenced in a study of OX40 agonist ivuxolimab in advanced cancers. Profiled with immunoSEQ multiplex PCR; TCRdb holds only in-frame clones, not every one. The sample contains more than 50,000 clones, around 87% of which appear only once. Sample: CD4+ or CD8+ T cells sorted from blood, taken in a trial of the OX40 agonist ivuxolimab. Receptor source: an adult with an advanced solid tumor such as melanoma, head and neck, liver or kidney cancer.

The V gene is TRBV11-2, the J gene TRBJ1-1; unclear D gene. Germline CDR1 SGHAT, CDR2 FQNNGV. The CDR3 has 14 amino acids. V dropped 3 bases and J dropped 6 bases, with 14 bases sitting between them. CDR3 nucleotide sequence: TGTGCCAGCAGCTTTACCAAAGCCTCCTCTGAAGCTTTCTTT. Amino acid sequence: CASSFTKASSEAFF.

This clone showed up just a few times. As DNA, the CDR3 is TGCGCCAGCAGCGAACGACAGAACCTCCGCTCCGAGGACGCCATATATTTT. Its translation: CASSERQNLRSEDAIYF. The gene calls are TRBV4-1 and TRBJ1-3; D perhaps matches TRBD1 (5 bases). CDR3 length: 17 residues. The V end was cut by 5 bases, the J end by 11 bases, with 28 bases between. The germline V gene encodes CDR1 MGHRA and CDR2 YSYEKL.

The chain links TRBV7-2 to TRBJ1-3, with 8 nucleotides matching TRBD1. Germline values: CDR1 SGHTA, CDR2 FQGNSA. The length of the CDR3 is 17 residues. V lost 5 bases, J lost 2 bases, and 11 bases stayed unmatched. In DNA form, the CDR3 reads TGTGCCAGCAGCCCACGGGACAGGTTGAGAGCTGGAAACACCATATATTTT. It specifies CASSPRDRLRAGNTIYF.

This clone was picked up one time. The chain is built from TRBV9 and TRBJ2-5, with TRBD2 matching 11 bases. V dropped 10 bases and J dropped 4; count of bases not matched to a gene: 12. This CDR3 has 15 amino acids. Germline V gives CDR1 SGDLS, CDR2 YYNGEE. Here the CDR3 DNA reads TGTGCCGATGCCTTCTTTAGCGGGAGGGCAGAGACCCAGTACTTC. Translating it yields CADAFFSGRAETQYF.

The V and J genes are TRBV30 and TRBJ1-6, with a weak D call TRBD1 (6 bases). Trimming took off 4 bases at V and 5 bases at J, with 18 bases between the two ends. Germline V CDR1 and CDR2: GTSNPN, SVGIG (reference sequence). CDR3 length: 16 residues. The CDR3 sequence is CAWTFGGGKHNSPLHF. CDR3 coding DNA: TGTGCCTGGACCTTTGGGGGGGGCAAACATAATTCACCCCTCCACTTT.

This clone has only one observation. The chain carries TRBV5-4 and TRBJ2-2; 7 bases align to TRBD1. V shed 4 bases, J shed 8 bases, and the junction held 11 bases outside the gene matches. The CDR3 is made up of 15 amino acids. The V gene's germline CDR1 is SGHNT and CDR2 YYREEE (reference sequence). The CDR3 DNA reads as TGTGCCAGCAGCCTACTCACAGGGGAGCGAGGGGAGCTGTTTTTT. This codes for CASSLLTGERGELFF.

This clone was counted a single time. J is TRBJ1-1 and V is TRBV27; TRBD1 is a possible D gene (6 bases). V lost 4 bases, J lost 4 bases, and 13 bases lay in between. Germline V gene data show CDR1 as MNHEY and CDR2 as SMNVEV (reference sequence). The length of the CDR3 is 14 residues. CDR3 residues: CASSSPGQFTEAFF. The DNA for the CDR3 is TGTGCCAGCAGTTCCCCCGGACAGTTCACTGAAGCTTTCTTT.

V is TRBV19 and J is TRBJ2-3; 8 bases match TRBD2. Per germline, CDR1 LNHDA and CDR2 SQIVND (reference sequence). The CDR3 totals 15 residues. With 3 bases clipped from V and 1 base from J, the junction kept 3 bases outside the gene matches. The CDR3 nucleotides are TGTGCCAGTAGTATTCGGGAGGGAGGCACAGATACGCAGTATTTT. Translation gives CASSIREGGTDTQYF.

The chain carries TRBV15 and TRBJ2-2; no definite D call. CDR1 and CDR2 from the germline V gene are LNHNV and YYDKDF (reference sequence). Trimming shortened V by 4 bases and J by 4 bases, and 7 bases separated the two germline ends. The CDR3 loop spans 13 amino acids. CDR3 region: CATSTTSTGELFF. DNA of the CDR3: TGTGCCACCAGCACGACCTCCACCGGGGAGCTGTTTTTT.

This chain links TRBV29-1 with TRBJ1-2; D call uncertain. V lost 0 bases and J lost 5, with 16 bases in between. Germline V lookup: CDR1 SQVTM, CDR2 ANQGSEA. The length of the CDR3 is 15 residues. In DNA form, the CDR3 reads TGCAGCGTTGAAGAGGCCACCCGTGCCCCTTATGGCTACACCTTC. This encodes CSVEEATRAPYGYTF.

The genes are TRBV4-1 and TRBJ2-3; 7 positions agree with TRBD1. V was clipped by 4 bases and J by 3 bases; unmatched bases: 10. The CDR3 length is 16 residues. Germline loops: CDR1 MGHRA, CDR2 YSYEKL. CDR3 nucleotides: TGCGCCAGCAGCCCTTTCTTCGAGGGGGCAACAGATACGCAGTATTTT. This codes for CASSPFFEGATDTQYF.

This chain links TRBV20-1 with TRBJ2-7, with a weak D call TRBD2 (6 bases). V lost 4 bases and J 7 bases, leaving 11 bases between the germline ends. Germline assignment: CDR1 DFQATT and CDR2 SNEGSKA (reference sequence). The CDR3 extends over 11 amino acids. In nucleotides, the CDR3 is TGCAGTGCTATTCGGGACTGGGAGCAGTACGTC. Its translation is CSAIRDWEQYV.

This sequence joins TRBV9 and TRBJ2-1, with TRBD1 identical over 7 bases. In germline, CDR1 is SGDLS, CDR2 YYNGEE. This CDR3 has 15 amino acids. V lost 6 bases, J lost 5 bases, and 11 bases stayed unmatched. The CDR3 coding sequence is TGTGCCAGCACCAAATCGGGGACAGCGAACAATGAGCAGTTCTTC. Protein: CASTKSGTANNEQFF.

J is TRBJ2-1 and V is TRBV19; 8 bases align to TRBD2. Per the germline V gene, CDR1 is LNHDA and CDR2 is SQIVND (reference sequence). V gave up 6 bases and J gave up 5 bases; unmatched junction bases: 15. This CDR3 contains 17 residues. The DNA for the CDR3 is TGTGCCAGTAGCACAAGTGGACTAGCCTTTAACCACAATGAGCAGTTCTTC. It yields the protein CASSTSGLAFNHNEQFF.

The DNA of the CDR3 is TGTGCCTGGAGTGCTAGCCTGACTAGCAGGAGCACAGATACGCAGTATTTT. Translated, it gives CAWSASLTSRSTDTQYF. The rearrangement joins TRBV30 to TRBJ2-3; 7 bases agree with TRBD2. This CDR3 has 17 amino acids. Germline assignment: CDR1 GTSNPN and CDR2 SVGIG (reference sequence). The V gene end was trimmed by 1 base and the J gene end by 0 bases; junction bases not matched to a gene: 10.

The rearrangement links TRBV29-1 to TRBJ1-4; D gene uncertain. V lost 4 bases and J lost 7, with 13 bases in between. The germline V gene encodes CDR1 SQVTM and CDR2 ANQGSEA. CDR3 length: 13 residues. Here the CDR3 DNA reads TGCAGCGTTGTCAACAACGGCGGTGAAAAACTGTTTTTT. Its translation is CSVVNNGGEKLFF.

The chain employs TRBV2 and TRBJ1-1, with D possibly matching TRBD1 (6 bases). The V end was cut by 6 bases, the J end by 4 bases, with 15 bases between. The length of the CDR3 is 14 residues. CDR1 and CDR2 (germline): SNHLY, FYNNEI. The CDR3 DNA sequence: TGTGCCAGCAGCTTCCACAGGGAGGGCACTGAAGCTTTCTTT. Translation: CASSFHREGTEAFF.

The chain joins TRBV5-1 to TRBJ2-2; D remains ambiguous. Looked up from germline, CDR1 is SGHRS and CDR2 is YFSETQ. V gave up 4 bases and J gave up 1 base, with 11 bases separating them. This CDR3 is 15 amino acids long. The CDR3 sequence: CASSISTENTGELFF. CDR3 sequence (DNA): TGCGCCAGCAGCATATCGACTGAGAACACCGGGGAGCTGTTTTTT.